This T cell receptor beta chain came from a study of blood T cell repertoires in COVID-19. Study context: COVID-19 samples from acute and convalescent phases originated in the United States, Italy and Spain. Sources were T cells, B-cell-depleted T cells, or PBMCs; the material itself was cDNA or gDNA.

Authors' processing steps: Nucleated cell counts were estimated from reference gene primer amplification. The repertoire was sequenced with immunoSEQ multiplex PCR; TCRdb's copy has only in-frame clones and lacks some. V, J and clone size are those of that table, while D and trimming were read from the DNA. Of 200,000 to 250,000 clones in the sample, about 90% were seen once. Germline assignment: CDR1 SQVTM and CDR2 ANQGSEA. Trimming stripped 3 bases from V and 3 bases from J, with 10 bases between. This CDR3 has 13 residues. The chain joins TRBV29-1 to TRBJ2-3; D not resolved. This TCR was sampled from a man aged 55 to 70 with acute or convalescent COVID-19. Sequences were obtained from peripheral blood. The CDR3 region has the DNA TGCAGCGTTGACTCCCCTGTAACAGATACGCAGTATTTT. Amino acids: CSVDSPVTDTQYF.